Shown below are 22 T cell receptor beta chains from a single sample sequenced in a study of cytomegalovirus exposure and HLA in healthy donors. Primers: 60 Vbeta forward and 13 Jbeta reverse. Repertoires were generated with immunoSEQ multiplex PCR, while TCRdb's copy carries only in-frame clones and drops some. The data contain about 160,000 clones, roughly 75% of them singletons. The sequenced sample consisted of PBMCs. The receptor set was obtained from a female donor in good health and CMV-seronegative.

CDR3 sequence reads: CASRRGGANNEQFF. The CDR3 bases are TGTGCCAGCAGACGAGGGGGCGCAAACAATGAGCAGTTCTTC. This chain joins TRBV2 and TRBJ2-1, with 7 bases identical to TRBD1. The J segment lost 5 bases and the V segment lost 6 bases, leaving 7 bases of the junction unmatched. This CDR3 is built from 14 residues. Germline values: CDR1 SNHLY, CDR2 FYNNEI.

The rearrangement links TRBV7-2 to TRBJ2-6, with D possibly being TRBD1 (5 bases). CDR1 is SGHTA, CDR2 FQGNSA, per germline. The CDR3 extends over 16 amino acids. V was cut by 4 bases and J by 1 base, with 11 bases left in between. The CDR3, as DNA: TGTGCCAGCAGCTCCTGGACACCGTCTGGGGCCAACGTCCTGACTTTC. Translated: CASSSWTPSGANVLTF.

The V gene is TRBV5-8, the J gene TRBJ1-3, with D maybe TRBD1 (6 bases). V lost 2 bases and J 3 bases, leaving 9 bases between the germline ends. Germline-derived CDR1 and CDR2 are SGHTS and YDEGEE. This CDR3 comprises 14 residues. The CDR3 nucleotides read TGTGCCAGCAGCTTAGGACAGTTTGGAAACACCATATATTTT. Its protein product is CASSLGQFGNTIYF.

The genes are TRBV27 and TRBJ2-7; TRBD1 matches 7 bases. The CDR3 covers 13 residues. Per the germline V gene, CDR1 is MNHEY and CDR2 is SMNVEV (reference sequence). With V trimmed by 6 bases and J by 2 bases, 4 bases remained unmatched. Here the CDR3 DNA reads TGTGCCAGCAGACGGGGACAGACCTACGAGCAGTACTTC. Encoded protein: CASRRGQTYEQYF.

This chain uses TRBV6-5 with TRBJ2-5; 8 positions agree with TRBD2. The CDR3 contains 13 residues. Germline V gene sequence: CDR1 MNHEY, CDR2 SVGAGI. With 5 bases clipped from V and 5 bases from J, the junction kept 4 bases outside the gene matches. This chain's CDR3 is CASSIRGGETQYF. The CDR3 bases are TGTGCCAGCAGTATACGGGGGGGGGAGACCCAGTACTTC.

The chain has TRBV7-2 and TRBJ1-1; no clear D. The CDR3 is 13 residues long. The germline V gene has CDR1 SGHTA and CDR2 FQGNSA. Trimming shortened V by 2 bases and J by 4 bases, and 8 bases separated the two germline ends. CDR3 DNA: TGTGCCAGCAGCTTAATGGGAGGCACTGAAGCTTTCTTT. The encoded protein is CASSLMGGTEAFF.

V is TRBV9 and J is TRBJ2-1, with D unclear. Germline V gene lookup returns CDR1 SGDLS and CDR2 YYNGEE. Between the trimmed V and J ends, which lost 4 bases and 6 bases, there was a span of 8 bases. The CDR3 extends over 12 amino acids. The CDR3 sequence: CASSPQANEQFF. CDR3 nucleotides: TGTGCCAGCAGCCCCCAGGCCAATGAGCAGTTCTTC.

The genes are TRBV7-9 and TRBJ1-2, with a weak D call TRBD1 (6 bases). The CDR3 spans 13 residues. The germline V gene has CDR1 SEHNR and CDR2 FQNEAQ (reference sequence). V gave up 7 bases and J gave up 4 bases, with 13 bases separating them. DNA of the CDR3: TGTGCCAGCACCCAGGGGTCCGGCTATGGCTACACCTTC. Translating gives CASTQGSGYGYTF.

This clone showed up just a few times. The chain has TRBV29-1 and TRBJ2-1; perhaps TRBD2 as D (6 bases). The CDR3 length is 14 residues. V was shortened by 3 bases and J by 6 bases, with 15 bases between the two germline ends. Germline CDR1 is SQVTM and CDR2 is ANQGSEA. CDR3 nucleotides: TGCAGCGTTGACGGGAGAAGAGAAGTCAATGAGCAGTTCTTC. Translation: CSVDGRREVNEQFF.

The chain uses TRBV4-3 and TRBJ1-4; unclear D gene. The V gene lost 4 bases and the J gene lost 5 bases, with 11 bases spanning the gap. This CDR3 has 14 residues. Per germline, CDR1 LGHNA and CDR2 YSLEER. CDR3 sequence reads: CASSPRGPNEKLFF. In DNA form, the CDR3 reads TGCGCCAGCAGCCCCCGAGGCCCGAATGAAAAACTGTTTTTT.

This clone has ten or more counts. This rearrangement joins TRBV4-2 to TRBJ2-1; 11 bases are shared with TRBD2. CDR3 length: 16 residues. The junction had 3 bases not matched to a gene; V was cut back by 3 bases and J by 2 bases. CDR1 LGHNA and CDR2 YNFKEQ come from the germline V gene. CDR3 DNA: TGTGCCAGCAGCCAGGAGACTAGCGGGGCCTACAATGAGCAGTTCTTC. Residues: CASSQETSGAYNEQFF.

This clone came up a few times. This chain joins TRBV4-1 and TRBJ1-4; TRBD1 matches at 7 bases. There are 18 residues in the CDR3. The J segment lost 0 bases and the V segment lost 2 bases, leaving 9 bases of the junction unmatched. The germline CDR1 and CDR2 sequences are MGHRA and YSYEKL. The CDR3 here is CASSQPTGKRATNEKLFF. The CDR3 DNA reads as TGCGCCAGCAGCCAACCGACAGGGAAGCGGGCAACTAATGAAAAACTGTTTTTT.

This clone has only a few counts. CDR3 DNA sequence: TGTGCCACCAGCAGAGGGGAGGGCGGGGGGGCAGATACGCAGTATTTT. Residues: CATSRGEGGGADTQYF. This rearrangement joins TRBV15 to TRBJ2-3; 9 nucleotides align to TRBD2. The CDR3 is 16 amino acids. V gave up 1 base and J gave up 4 bases; unmatched junction bases: 6. Germline V gives CDR1 LNHNV, CDR2 YYDKDF (reference sequence).

This clone was seen more than once but under ten times. CDR3 bases: TGTGCCAGCAGCTTGCGACTAGCGGAGTACAATGAGCAGTTCTTC. Translating it yields CASSLRLAEYNEQFF. The chain has TRBV5-5 and TRBJ2-1; 9 bases line up with TRBD2. Germline lookup yields CDR1 SGHKS and CDR2 YYEKEE (reference sequence). The length of the CDR3 is 15 residues. J lost 4 bases, V lost 1 base, and 3 bases had no gene match.

This clone was observed once. The J gene is TRBJ2-6, the V gene TRBV5-5; D ambiguous. Germline values: CDR1 SGHKS, CDR2 YYEKEE (reference sequence). The CDR3 has 15 amino acids. Trimming shortened V by 3 bases and J by 0 bases, and 7 bases separated the two germline ends. DNA of the CDR3: TGTGCCAGCAGCTCCTCGGGCTCTGGGGCCAACGTCCTGACTTTC. This gives the protein CASSSSGSGANVLTF.

This sequence joins TRBV30 and TRBJ2-2; the D gene is possibly TRBD2 (6 bases). V dropped 3 bases and J dropped 4 bases, with 12 bases sitting between them. CDR1 GTSNPN and CDR2 SVGIG come from the germline V gene (reference sequence). The CDR3 totals 14 residues. The CDR3: CAWSQTSSTGELFF. The DNA of the CDR3 is TGTGCCTGGAGCCAGACTAGTTCCACCGGGGAGCTGTTTTTT. The full variable domain, in which reference TRBV30 and TRBJ2-2 provide the parts outside the CDR3, is SQTIHQWPATLVQPVGSPLSLECTVEGTSNPNLYWYRQAAGRGLQLLFYSVGIGQISSEVPQNLSASRPQDRQFILSSKKLLLSDSGFYLCAWSQTSSTGELFFGEGSRLTVL.

The chain carries TRBV14 and TRBJ1-1, with unresolved D. Germline CDR1 and CDR2: SGHDN and FVKESK. Trimming took 0 bases from V and 6 from J, leaving 11 bases between them. The CDR3 has 14 residues. The CDR3 DNA sequence: TGTGCCAGCAGCCAAGATTGGGCAGTACCTGAAGCTTTCTTT. This sequence encodes CASSQDWAVPEAFF.

Note on this clone: A junction end diverges from the germline sequence, so it may reflect a read error. The chain has TRBV6-5 and TRBJ1-1; no clear D. Germline V gene data show CDR1 as MNHEY and CDR2 as SVGAGI. The CDR3 sequence is 16 residues long. The CDR3, as DNA: TGTGCCAGCAGTTACTCCCAGGTCCATGGGAGCACTGAAACTTTCTTT. It specifies CASSYSQVHGSTETFF.

The V and J genes are TRBV4-1 and TRBJ2-3, with TRBD2 matching over 9 bases. Germline V gene lookup returns CDR1 MGHRA and CDR2 YSYEKL. With V trimmed by 0 bases and J by 3 bases, 7 bases remained unmatched. The CDR3 consists of 17 residues. The CDR3 is CASSQDGLAGRTDTQYF. CDR3 sequence (DNA): TGCGCCAGCAGCCAAGATGGGCTAGCGGGGCGGACAGATACGCAGTATTTT.

This clone was picked up one time. The chain recombines TRBV28 with TRBJ1-1; TRBD1 agrees at 11 bases. J lost 0 bases, V lost 0 bases, and 3 bases had no gene match. The CDR3 contains 17 residues. Germline CDR1 MDHEN, CDR2 SYDVKM. In DNA, the CDR3 is TGTGCCAGCAGTTTATGGGGACAGGGGGTGATGAACACTGAAGCTTTCTTT. Amino acid sequence: CASSLWGQGVMNTEAFF. The variable domain in full, with the rest retrieved from reference TRBV28 and TRBJ1-1, is DVKVTQSSRYLVKRTGEKVFLECVQDMDHENMFWYRQDPGLGLRLIYFSYDVKMKEKGDIPEGYSVSREKKERFSLILESASTNQTSMYLCASSLWGQGVMNTEAFFGQGTRLTVV.

Only a few counts were recorded for this clone. The rearrangement joins TRBV7-2 to TRBJ2-3; TRBD2 matches at 14 bases. Germline V gene data show CDR1 as SGHTA and CDR2 as FQGNSA. Trimming removed 2 bases from V and 4 bases from J; junction bases left unmatched: 8. The CDR3 has 18 residues. The CDR3 DNA reads as TGTGCCAGCAGCTTACGACTAGCGGGGGGGCTCTTCGCAGATACGCAGTATTTT. This sequence encodes CASSLRLAGGLFADTQYF. Filled out from reference TRBV7-2 and TRBJ2-3, the complete variable domain reads GAGVSQSPSNKVTEKGKDVELRCDPISGHTALYWYRQSLGQGLEFLIYFQGNSAPDKSGLPSDRFSAERTGGSVSTLTIQRTQQEDSAVYLCASSLRLAGGLFADTQYFGPGTRLTVL.

V usage is TRBV2 and J usage is TRBJ1-5, with D uncertain. V was pared by 2 bases and J by 0 bases, with 11 bases between. Germline CDR1 reads SNHLY; CDR2 reads FYNNEI. This CDR3 is 16 amino acids long. The CDR3 loop reads CASSEPGGISNQPQHF. CDR3 DNA: TGTGCCAGCAGTGAACCAGGAGGAATTAGCAATCAGCCCCAGCATTTT. The variable domain in full, completed from reference TRBV2 and TRBJ1-5, reads EPEVTQTPSHQVTQMGQEVILRCVPISNHLYFYWYRQILGQKVEFLVSFYNNEISEKSEIFDDQFSVERPDGSNFTLKIRSTKLEDSAMYFCASSEPGGISNQPQHFGDGTRLSIL.